This T cell receptor beta chain is drawn from a study of T cells after yellow fever vaccination. This clonotype has at least ten counts. A single record per CDR3 protein comes from TCRdb applying MiXCR to the 5' RACE reads. Of about 580,000 distinct CDR3 sequences listed, about a sixth are singletons. CDR3 length: 15 amino acids. V shed 5 bases and J 2 bases; nucleotides not matched to a gene: 6. Germline V lookup: CDR1 SGHVS, CDR2 FQNEAQ. The rearrangement uses TRBV7-8 and TRBJ2-3; 8 bases agree with TRBD2. Sequences were derived from PBMCs, sampled less than 6 days after the first yellow fever vaccination. This TCR was recovered from a man aged 18 to 29 who received the YFV17D yellow fever vaccine. This CDR3 reads CASSPVAGTTDTQYF. CDR3 sequence (DNA): TGTGCCAGCAGCCCCGTAGCGGGGACCACAGATACGCAGTATTTT.